The 32 T cell receptor beta chains in this list originate from one sample, sequenced in a study of T cell responses to AZD1222 COVID-19 vaccine. Only in-frame clones appear in the TCRdb table, and some are missing; sequencing was by immunoSEQ multiplex PCR. Here the sample spans approximately 88,000 clones, around four fifths being singletons. Here the sequenced sample was peripheral blood, taken on day 0 of AZD1222 vaccination. These receptor sequences come from an adult in good health.

This CDR3 reads CATLTGVGNEQYF. The CDR3 DNA sequence: TGTGCCACCTTGACAGGGGTAGGCAACGAGCAGTACTTC. The chain uses TRBV28 and TRBJ2-7; TRBD1 agrees at 8 bases. The CDR3 extends over 13 amino acids. CDR1 is MDHEN, CDR2 SYDVKM, per germline. V lost 10 bases, J lost 5 bases, and 10 bases stayed unmatched.

The V and J genes are TRBV5-1 and TRBJ2-5; no clear D gene. The V gene's germline CDR1 is SGHRS and CDR2 YFSETQ. The CDR3 has 14 amino acids. V lost 1 base and J 0 bases, leaving 7 bases between the germline ends. DNA of the CDR3: TGCGCCAGCAGCTTGATGGCAAACCAAGAGACCCAGTACTTC. It yields the protein CASSLMANQETQYF.

The chain joins TRBV10-2 to TRBJ1-1, with a tentative D call TRBD1 (5 bases). Trimming took off 7 bases at V and 1 base at J, with 13 bases between the two ends. Germline CDR1 is WSHSY and CDR2 is SAAADI. The CDR3 is made up of 14 amino acids. For the CDR3, the DNA is TGCGCCAGCATGGGGGAGTCGGCGAACACTGAAGCTTTCTTT. This translates into CASMGESANTEAFF.

This chain connects TRBV27 to TRBJ2-7; TRBD2 is a possible D gene (5 bases). The CDR3 is made up of 14 amino acids. V was trimmed by 2 bases and J by 0 bases, leaving 8 bases between them. Germline lookup yields CDR1 MNHEY and CDR2 SMNVEV (reference sequence). The CDR3 here is CASSLRERSYEQYF. CDR3 sequence (DNA): TGTGCCAGCAGTTTACGGGAACGCTCCTACGAGCAGTACTTC.

This rearrangement joins TRBV27 to TRBJ2-7; D unclear. CDR1 is MNHEY, CDR2 SMNVEV, per germline (reference sequence). Trimming stripped 2 bases from V and 5 bases from J, with 13 bases between. The CDR3 is made up of 14 amino acids. CDR3 sequence: CASSLVGHLHEQYF. In DNA, the CDR3 is TGTGCCAGCAGTTTAGTAGGGCATCTGCACGAGCAGTACTTC.

For this clone: Other nucleotide sequences in the sample specify the same CDR3. This chain links TRBV11-2 with TRBJ1-5, with 9 bases lining up with TRBD1. V was clipped by 3 bases and J by 7 bases; unmatched bases: 4. Germline values: CDR1 SGHAT, CDR2 FQNNGV. This CDR3 contains 14 residues. Written as DNA, the CDR3 is TGTGCCAGCAGCTTGGGACAGGGTAGCCAGCCCCAGCATTTT. Protein sequence: CASSLGQGSQPQHF.

The chain joins TRBV3-1 (or the pseudogene TRBV3-2) to TRBJ2-3; D remains ambiguous. V shed 6 bases and J shed 1 base, with 11 bases lying between them. From germline, CDR1 is LGHDT and CDR2 YNNKEL (reference sequence). This CDR3 spans 14 amino acids. The CDR3: CASRPGLGTDTQYF. The CDR3 DNA reads as TGTGCCAGCAGACCAGGCCTGGGCACAGATACGCAGTATTTT.

The J gene is TRBJ2-3, the V gene TRBV29-1; D gene ambiguous. The CDR3 extends over 11 amino acids. The ends were cut back, 4 bases at V and 0 bases at J, with 2 bases in the middle. Germline V gene data show CDR1 as SQVTM and CDR2 as ANQGSEA. The CDR3, as DNA: TGCAGCGTTGCCAGCACAGATACGCAGTATTTT. Translation: CSVASTDTQYF.

V gene TRBV24-1 combines with J gene TRBJ2-1; 8 nucleotides line up with TRBD1. Per germline, CDR1 KGHDR and CDR2 SFDVKD. V trimming: 4 bases; J trimming: 11 bases; junction bases outside the gene matches: 9. CDR3 length equals 14 residues. This CDR3 reads CATSDPGQGGKQFF. DNA of the CDR3: TGTGCCACCAGTGACCCAGGACAGGGCGGTAAGCAGTTCTTC.

This sequence joins TRBV6-2 or TRBV6-3 and TRBJ2-3; D possibly corresponds to TRBD2 (6 bases). The CDR3 totals 14 residues. The germline V gene encodes CDR1 MNHEY and CDR2 SVGEGT. V dropped 2 bases and J dropped 3 bases, with 9 bases sitting between them. The CDR3 sequence: CASSYGGTTDTQYF. The CDR3 region has the DNA TGTGCCAGCAGTTACGGCGGGACTACAGATACGCAGTATTTT.

The chain couples TRBV3-1 (or the pseudogene TRBV3-2) to TRBJ1-6; D uncertain. The CDR3 is 13 amino acids. Trimming took off 0 bases at V and 8 bases at J, with 5 bases between the two ends. Germline CDR1 reads LGHDT; CDR2 reads YNNKEL (reference sequence). The CDR3 nucleotides are TGTGCCAGCAGCCAAGATCGGGATTCACCCCTCCACTTT. Its protein product is CASSQDRDSPLHF.

The chain is built from TRBV27 and TRBJ2-1; perhaps TRBD1 as D (6 bases). Trimming removed 6 bases from V and 6 bases from J, with 24 bases in between. Germline V gene lookup returns CDR1 MNHEY and CDR2 SMNVEV (reference sequence). The CDR3 is 17 amino acids. CDR3 sequence: CASRDQYRQEGGNEQFF. As DNA, the CDR3 is TGTGCCAGCAGAGATCAATATCGACAGGAAGGCGGCAATGAGCAGTTCTTC.

The chain uses TRBV19 and TRBJ2-7; D uncertain. V was cut by 4 bases and J by 1 base, with 8 bases left in between. CDR1 and CDR2 from the germline V gene are LNHDA and SQIVND (reference sequence). The CDR3 is made up of 13 amino acids. The CDR3 region is CASSTEYSYEQYF. CDR3 bases: TGTGCCAGTAGTACCGAATATTCCTACGAGCAGTACTTC.

This chain joins TRBV6-5 and TRBJ1-2, with a weak D call TRBD1 (5 bases). Germline CDR1 is MNHEY and CDR2 is SVGAGI. This CDR3 has 13 residues. Trimming took off 2 bases at V and 6 bases at J, with 10 bases between the two ends. The CDR3 spells CASSYQGSNGYTF. CDR3 bases: TGTGCCAGCAGTTACCAGGGAAGTAATGGCTACACCTTC.

This chain joins TRBV5-4 and TRBJ2-1; tentative D call: TRBD2 (5 bases). V was cut by 4 bases and J by 3 bases, with 5 bases left in between. CDR1 is SGHNT and CDR2 is YYREEE in the germline V gene (reference sequence). This CDR3 is built from 12 residues. The CDR3 DNA follows: TGTGCCAGCAGCCGGGACTACAATGAGCAGTTCTTC. Its protein product is CASSRDYNEQFF.

The chain recombines TRBV15 with TRBJ1-2; D is unresolved. Germline CDR1 and CDR2: LNHNV and YYDKDF (reference sequence). Trimming pared 1 base from V and 7 bases from J, leaving 16 bases between. This CDR3 contains 15 residues. The CDR3 coding sequence is TGTGCCACCAGCAGAGGCATTGAGGGCGACGGTGGCTACACCTTC. Amino acid sequence: CATSRGIEGDGGYTF.

The chain carries TRBV30 and TRBJ1-4; D is perhaps TRBD1 (6 bases). The CDR3 has 17 amino acids. Trimming removed 1 base from V and 0 bases from J, with 15 bases in between. The germline V gene has CDR1 GTSNPN and CDR2 SVGIG (reference sequence). CDR3: CAWSGSYRDTTNEKLFF. CDR3 bases: TGTGCCTGGAGTGGATCATACCGGGACACAACTAATGAAAAACTGTTTTTT.

The V call is TRBV30, the J call TRBJ2-5; 8 positions agree with TRBD2. This CDR3 is built from 14 residues. V gave up 4 bases and J gave up 2 bases; unmatched junction bases: 6. Germline values: CDR1 GTSNPN, CDR2 SVGIG (reference sequence). The CDR3 DNA reads TGTGCCTGGAAATTGAGCGGGAGACAAGAGACCCAGTACTTC. It codes for CAWKLSGRQETQYF.

The rearrangement uses TRBV5-6 and TRBJ2-7; 9 bases fit TRBD1. V shed 1 base and J 2 bases; nucleotides not matched to a gene: 1. The length of the CDR3 is 14 residues. Germline assignment: CDR1 SGHDT and CDR2 YYEEEE. The CDR3 nucleotides are TGTGCCAGCAGCTTGTGGGACAGGGCCTACGAGCAGTACTTC. Translation gives CASSLWDRAYEQYF.

This clone occurred a few times. The chain combines TRBV10-1 with TRBJ2-1; TRBD2 matches at 13 bases. Germline CDR1 is WNHNN and CDR2 is SYGVQD (reference sequence). Losses at the gene ends were 3 bases for V and 7 bases for J; bases not matched to a gene: 6. The CDR3 consists of 16 residues. The CDR3 region has the DNA TGCGCCAGCAGTGAAGGTGGACTAGCGGGAGAGAATGAGCAGTTCTTC. Protein: CASSEGGLAGENEQFF.

The chain employs TRBV10-1 and TRBJ2-2; 7 positions match TRBD1. The length of the CDR3 is 14 residues. J was trimmed by 1 base and V by 7 bases; bases with no gene match: 3. Germline CDR1 and CDR2: WNHNN and SYGVQD (reference sequence). The CDR3 region has the DNA TGCGCCAGCAACCGGGACAGGAACACCGGGGAGCTGTTTTTT. This translates into CASNRDRNTGELFF.

The CDR3 DNA sequence: TGTGCCAGCAGTTCAGGCCCCTACGAGCAGTACTTC. This gives the protein CASSSGPYEQYF. The chain is built from TRBV28 and TRBJ2-7; D ambiguous. Germline-derived CDR1 and CDR2 are MDHEN and SYDVKM. The length of the CDR3 is 12 residues. The germline V and J ends were trimmed by 4 bases and 2 bases, with 6 bases remaining between them.

This clone was found once. V usage is TRBV3-1 (or the pseudogene TRBV3-2) and J usage is TRBJ1-1; 7 nucleotides match TRBD1. The V segment lost 1 base and the J segment 0 bases; nucleotides outside the gene matches: 11. CDR3 length: 18 amino acids. Germline CDR1 is LGHDT and CDR2 is YNNKEL (reference sequence). The CDR3 is CASSQGEIRGQMNTEAFF. In DNA form, the CDR3 reads TGTGCCAGCAGCCAAGGAGAGATAAGGGGACAGATGAACACTGAAGCTTTCTTT.

The chain carries TRBV28 and TRBJ1-1, with 7 bases matching TRBD1. V trimming: 8 bases; J trimming: 0 bases; junction bases outside the gene matches: 12. CDR1 is MDHEN, CDR2 SYDVKM, per germline. There are 16 residues in the CDR3. The CDR3 nucleotides read TGTGCCAGCGTACCGTCGTCCGGGACAGTGAACACTGAAGCTTTCTTT. This encodes CASVPSSGTVNTEAFF.

CDR3 loop: CASSRLIDSRNTEAFF. The CDR3 coding sequence is TGTGCCAGCAGCCGACTCATCGACAGTAGGAACACTGAAGCTTTCTTT. The chain uses TRBV7-6 and TRBJ1-1; maybe TRBD1 (5 bases). CDR1 is SGHVS and CDR2 is FNYEAQ in the germline V gene. V was trimmed by 5 bases and J by 1 base, leaving 17 bases between them. This CDR3 spans 16 amino acids.

This clone came up once. V gene TRBV6-5 combines with J gene TRBJ2-7; a weak D match, TRBD1 (5 bases). The germline CDR1 and CDR2 sequences are MNHEY and SVGAGI. There are 14 residues in the CDR3. Trimming cost V 5 bases and J 0 bases, with 11 bases left between them. The CDR3 sequence is CASSRTRVSYEQYF. In DNA, the CDR3 is TGTGCCAGCAGTCGGACAAGGGTCTCCTACGAGCAGTACTTC.

The chain uses TRBV5-1 and TRBJ2-7; possibly TRBD1 for D (5 bases). This CDR3 contains 13 residues. CDR1 is SGHRS and CDR2 is YFSETQ in the germline V gene. V gave up 4 bases and J gave up 4 bases, with 12 bases separating them. In nucleotides, the CDR3 is TGCGCCAGCAGCCAAGGGGCCGGGTACGAGCAGTACTTC. Translation gives CASSQGAGYEQYF.

This chain links TRBV15 with TRBJ2-1, with TRBD2 matching over 12 bases. Per germline, CDR1 LNHNV and CDR2 YYDKDF (reference sequence). This CDR3 spans 16 amino acids. Germline trimming cut 2 bases from V and 6 bases from J; bases unmatched to any gene: 5. The CDR3 here is CATSRRTSGIVNEQFF. CDR3 in DNA: TGTGCCACCAGCAGAAGGACTAGCGGGATAGTCAATGAGCAGTTCTTC.

CDR3 amino acids: CASSLLAGGPGEQYF. The CDR3 coding sequence is TGTGCCAGCAGCTTACTAGCGGGAGGGCCGGGAGAGCAGTACTTC. The chain combines TRBV11-2 with TRBJ2-7; 12 nucleotides agree with TRBD2. Germline loops: CDR1 SGHAT, CDR2 FQNNGV. The CDR3 spans 15 residues. Losses at the gene ends were 2 bases for V and 7 bases for J; bases not matched to a gene: 6. The full variable domain, completed using reference TRBV11-2 and TRBJ2-7, is EAGVAQSPRYKIIEKRQSVAFWCNPISGHATLYWYQQILGQGPKLLIQFQNNGVVDDSQLPKDRFSAERLKGVDSTLKIQPAKLEDSAVYLCASSLLAGGPGEQYFGPGTRLTVT.

V usage is TRBV6-5 and J usage is TRBJ1-5; D perhaps matches TRBD1 (5 bases). Per the germline V gene, CDR1 is MNHEY and CDR2 is SVGAGI. V shed 2 bases and J shed 6 bases, with 11 bases lying between them. The CDR3 contains 14 residues. The DNA for the CDR3 is TGTGCCAGCAGTTACGGGGGGTGGGGTCAGCCCCAGCATTTT. Amino acid sequence: CASSYGGWGQPQHF.

V usage is TRBV2 and J usage is TRBJ1-3; no firm D call. Trimming cost V 6 bases and J 0 bases, with 15 bases left between them. Germline assignment: CDR1 SNHLY and CDR2 FYNNEI. CDR3 length equals 16 residues. The CDR3 loop reads CASSLNRVFSGNTIYF. The CDR3 region has the DNA TGTGCCAGCAGCCTCAACCGGGTCTTCTCTGGAAACACCATATATTTT. Combining the CDR3 with reference TRBV2 and TRBJ1-3 gives the whole variable domain EPEVTQTPSHQVTQMGQEVILRCVPISNHLYFYWYRQILGQKVEFLVSFYNNEISEKSEIFDDQFSVERPDGSNFTLKIRSTKLEDSAMYFCASSLNRVFSGNTIYFGEGSWLTVV.

The chain is built from TRBV19 and TRBJ1-5; maybe TRBD1 (6 bases). Germline assignment: CDR1 LNHDA and CDR2 SQIVND (reference sequence). The germline V and J ends were trimmed by 5 bases and 7 bases, with 15 bases remaining between them. CDR3 size: 14 residues. CDR3 sequence reads: CASSSQGNEQPQHF. For the CDR3, the DNA is TGTGCCAGTAGTTCCCAGGGGAATGAACAGCCCCAGCATTTT.